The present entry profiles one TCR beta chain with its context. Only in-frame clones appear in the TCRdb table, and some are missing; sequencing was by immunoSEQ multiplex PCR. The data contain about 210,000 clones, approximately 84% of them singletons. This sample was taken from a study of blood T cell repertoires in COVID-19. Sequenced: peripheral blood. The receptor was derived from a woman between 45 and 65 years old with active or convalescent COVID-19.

CDR3 protein: CASSPPREVEQFF. CDR3 sequence (DNA): TGTGCCAGCTCACCACCACGGGAGGTTGAGCAGTTCTTC. This chain connects TRBV18 to TRBJ2-1; the match to TRBD2 covers 7 bases. The CDR3 covers 13 residues. The germline CDR1 and CDR2 sequences are KGHSH and LQKENI. J gave up 9 bases and V 0 bases, and 2 bases lay outside the gene matches.